The present TCR beta chain was sequenced within a study of blood T cells in healthy people across ages. Overall study findings and caveats: Across samples, TCR beta diversity tracked strongly with naive T cell percentage. Reliance upon unsorted PBMCs precluded definitive naive versus antigen-experienced comparison.

Primers used in a second PCR of about 6 to 12 cycles were a sample-barcoded 5' primer and a J-beta primer mix. A tag from a template-switch adaptor with 12 random nucleotides marked each cDNA molecule. One entry per CDR3 protein results from TCRdb running MiXCR on the 5' RACE reads. The table lists about 1.5 million distinct CDR3 sequences, about 42% of them singletons. Regarding this clonotype: Its antigen is undetermined.

Germline assignment: CDR1 MNHEY and CDR2 SMNVEV (reference sequence). The CDR3 runs 15 residues. After removal of 11 bases from V and 13 bases from J, the junction contained 20 bases not matched to a gene. This chain links TRBV27 with TRBJ2-4; 10 bases agree with TRBD2. Sequenced sample: blood. The TCR was taken from a young woman in good health. CDR3 protein: CACTPGPLAGVEQYF. The CDR3 DNA sequence: TGTGCCTGCACCCCTGGGCCCCTAGCGGGAGTTGAGCAGTACTTC.